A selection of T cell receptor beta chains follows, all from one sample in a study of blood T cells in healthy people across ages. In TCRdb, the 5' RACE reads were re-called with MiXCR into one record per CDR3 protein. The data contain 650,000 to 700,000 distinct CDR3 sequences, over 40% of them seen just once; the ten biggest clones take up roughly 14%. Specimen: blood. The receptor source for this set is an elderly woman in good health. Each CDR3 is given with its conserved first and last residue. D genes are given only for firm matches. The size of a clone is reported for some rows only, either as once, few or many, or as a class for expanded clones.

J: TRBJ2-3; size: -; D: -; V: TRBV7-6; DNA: TGTGCCAGCACCTCCCGGAGGTCAGATACGCAGTATTTT; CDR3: CASTSRRSDTQYF
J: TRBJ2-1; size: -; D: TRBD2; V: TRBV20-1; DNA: TGCAGTGCTAGAGATTCTGAGGGAGGGAGCTCCTACAATGAGCAGTTCTTC; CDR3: CSARDSEGGSSYNEQFF
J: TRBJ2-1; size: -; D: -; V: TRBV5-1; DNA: TGCGCCAGCAGCTCGGACGGGACCCGGAGGAATGAGCAGTTCTTC; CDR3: CASSSDGTRRNEQFF
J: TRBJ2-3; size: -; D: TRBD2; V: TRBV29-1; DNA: TGCAGCGTCTGGACTAGCGGGGGGTCCACAGATACGCAGTATTTT; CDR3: CSVWTSGGSTDTQYF
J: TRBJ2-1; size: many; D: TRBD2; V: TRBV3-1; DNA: TGTGCCAGCAGCCACTCTTATCGGGCTAGCGGCCACAATGAGCAGTTCTTC; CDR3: CASSHSYRASGHNEQFF
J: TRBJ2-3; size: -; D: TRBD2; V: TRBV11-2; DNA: TGTGCCAGCACGCGGGGACTAGCGGGGGGCACAGATACGCAGTATTTT; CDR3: CASTRGLAGGTDTQYF
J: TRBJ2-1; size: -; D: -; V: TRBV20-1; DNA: TGCAGTGCTAGAGATCTAGGCGGACAAGCCTACAATGAGCAGTTCTTC; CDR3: CSARDLGGQAYNEQFF
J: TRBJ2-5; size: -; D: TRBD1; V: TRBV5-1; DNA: TGCGCCAGCAGCTGGGGGACAGGGGCGGAAGAGACCCAGTACTTC; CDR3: CASSWGTGAEETQYF
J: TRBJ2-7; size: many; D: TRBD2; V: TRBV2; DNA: TGTGCCAGCAAGGCTAGCGGCTTCTACGAGCAGTACTTC; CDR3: CASKASGFYEQYF
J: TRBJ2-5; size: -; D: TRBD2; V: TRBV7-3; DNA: TGTGCCAGCAGCAAGATGGGACTAGCGGGGGGGTACAATGAGCAGTACTTC; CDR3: CASSKMGLAGGYNEQYF
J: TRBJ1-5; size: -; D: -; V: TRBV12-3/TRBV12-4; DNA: TGTGCCAGCAGTCCGGAGAGGGCCGACAATCAGCCCCAGCATTTT; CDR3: CASSPERADNQPQHF
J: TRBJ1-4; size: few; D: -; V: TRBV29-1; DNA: TGCAGCGTGGGTTCCAGGACTAATGAAAAACTGTTTTTT; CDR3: CSVGSRTNEKLFF
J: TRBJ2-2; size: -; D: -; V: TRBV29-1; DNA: TGCAGCGTCACCCGGAACGCGAACACCGGGGAGCTGTTTTTT; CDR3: CSVTRNANTGELFF
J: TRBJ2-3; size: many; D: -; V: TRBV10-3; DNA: TGTGCCATCAGTGAGTCAGATACGCAGTATTTT; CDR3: CAISESDTQYF
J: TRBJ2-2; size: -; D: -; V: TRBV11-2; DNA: TGTGCCAGCAGAACCACCGGGACCGTCGCCGGGGAGCTGTTTTTT; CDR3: CASRTTGTVAGELFF
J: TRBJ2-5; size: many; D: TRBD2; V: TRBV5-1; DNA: TGCGCCAGCAGCTTGGTGGGGACTAGCAGACAAGAGACCCAGTACTTC; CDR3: CASSLVGTSRQETQYF
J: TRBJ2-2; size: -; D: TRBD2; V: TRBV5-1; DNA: TGCGCCAGCACCGAGAATTCCGGGGGGTTCGGGGAGCTGTTTTTT; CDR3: CASTENSGGFGELFF
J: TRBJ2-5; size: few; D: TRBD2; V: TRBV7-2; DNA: TGTGCCAGCAGCCCAAATACTAGCGGGGGGGACCAGTACTTC; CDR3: CASSPNTSGGDQYF
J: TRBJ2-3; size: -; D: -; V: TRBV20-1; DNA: TGCAGTGCTGGGCCGCCTGGAGATACGCAGTATTTT; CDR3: CSAGPPGDTQYF
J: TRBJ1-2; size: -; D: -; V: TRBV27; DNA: TGTGCCAGCACGGGAAGCCACAACTATGGCTACACCTTC; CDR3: CASTGSHNYGYTF
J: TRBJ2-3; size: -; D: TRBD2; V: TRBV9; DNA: TGTGCCAGCAGCCCTCTAGCGGGGGCGTCTGATACGCAGTATTTT; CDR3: CASSPLAGASDTQYF
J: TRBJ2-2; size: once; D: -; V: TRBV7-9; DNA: TGTGCCAGCCGCAAAGAGGGAACCGGGGAGCTGTTTTTT; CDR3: CASRKEGTGELFF
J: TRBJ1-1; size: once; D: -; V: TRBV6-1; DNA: TGTGCCAGCAGTATTGAACCGAACACTGAAGCTTTCTTT; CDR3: CASSIEPNTEAFF
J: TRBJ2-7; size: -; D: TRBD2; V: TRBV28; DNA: TGTGCCAGCAGTTTCTTCGGGGGGAATTACGAGCAGTACTTC; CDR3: CASSFFGGNYEQYF
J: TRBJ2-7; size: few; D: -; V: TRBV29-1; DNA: TGCAGCGTTGAAACTAGCTACGAGCAGTACTTC; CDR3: CSVETSYEQYF
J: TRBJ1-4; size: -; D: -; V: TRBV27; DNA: TGTGCCAGCAGTTTCGGCGGGGGTTCTAATGAAAAACTGTTTTTT; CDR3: CASSFGGGSNEKLFF
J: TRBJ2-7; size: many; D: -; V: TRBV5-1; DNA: TGCGCCAGCAGCCGTAGCGGAACCACAGAGCAGTACTTC; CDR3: CASSRSGTTEQYF
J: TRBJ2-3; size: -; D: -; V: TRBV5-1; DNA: TGCGCCAGCAGCTTTCCGCTCACAGATACACAGTATTTT; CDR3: CASSFPLTDTQYF
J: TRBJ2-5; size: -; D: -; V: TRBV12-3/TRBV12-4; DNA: TGTGCCAGCAGTTTAGCGCAAGAGAACCAGTACTTC; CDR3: CASSLAQENQYF
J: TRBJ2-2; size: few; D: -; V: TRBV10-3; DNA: TGTGCCCTATCGGGGCACGGCACCGGGGAGCTGTTTTTT; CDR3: CALSGHGTGELFF
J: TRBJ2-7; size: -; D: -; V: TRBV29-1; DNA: TGCAGCGTCGCACAGGGCTCCTACAAGCAGTACTTC; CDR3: CSVAQGSYKQYF
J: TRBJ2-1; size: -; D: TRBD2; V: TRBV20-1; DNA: TGCAGTGCGCCGACTAGCGGGGGGGCTCGTGGTGAGCAGTTCTTC; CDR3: CSAPTSGGARGEQFF
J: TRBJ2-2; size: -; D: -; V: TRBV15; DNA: TGTGCCACCAGCAGGGTTTGGAGCGCGAACACCGGGGAGCTGTTTTTT; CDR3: CATSRVWSANTGELFF
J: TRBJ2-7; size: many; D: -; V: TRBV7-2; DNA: TGTGCCAGCAGCTTAGGGGTTAGCGGCTACGAGCAGTACTTC; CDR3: CASSLGVSGYEQYF
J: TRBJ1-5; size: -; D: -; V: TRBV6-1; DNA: TGTGCCAGCAGTGAACGAGGACCGTATCAGCCCCAGCATTTT; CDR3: CASSERGPYQPQHF
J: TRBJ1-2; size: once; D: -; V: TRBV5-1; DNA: TGCGCCAGCAGCTTGGACCCAACGTTGGATTATGGCTACACCTTC; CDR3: CASSLDPTLDYGYTF
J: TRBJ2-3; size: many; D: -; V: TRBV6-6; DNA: TGTGCCAGCAGTTACGGGGGGCGGATCCTACGCACAGATACGCAGTATTTT; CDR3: CASSYGGRILRTDTQYF